What follows are 15 T cell receptor beta chains derived from one specimen sequenced in a study of blood T cell repertoires in COVID-19. Assay used: immunoSEQ multiplex PCR; TCRdb lists only in-frame clones, some missing. Of a few hundred thousand clones detected, about 86% appear once; the ten largest clones hold 3.5% to 4.5%. The source material was PBMCs or T cells enriched from blood (not recorded which). The source is a middle-aged woman with acute COVID-19.

This chain links TRBV28 with TRBJ1-2, with D possibly being TRBD1 (6 bases). The CDR3 spans 13 residues. Trimming stripped 6 bases from V and 4 bases from J, with 12 bases between. The germline V gene encodes CDR1 MDHEN and CDR2 SYDVKM. The CDR3 DNA reads TGTGCCAGCAGGCAACAGGGTATCTATGGCTACACCTTC. Protein sequence: CASRQQGIYGYTF.

This chain joins TRBV27 and TRBJ2-7; D is ambiguous. CDR3 size: 14 residues. V lost 0 bases and J 1 base, leaving 7 bases between the germline ends. CDR1 and CDR2 (germline): MNHEY, SMNVEV (reference sequence). This chain's CDR3 is CASSLSSPSYEQYF. The CDR3 region has the DNA TGTGCCAGCAGTTTATCGAGCCCGTCCTACGAGCAGTACTTC.

V and J are TRBV4-1 and TRBJ2-2; TRBD2 agrees at 14 bases. The trim removed 4 bases at V and 10 bases at J, leaving 5 bases unmatched. The germline V gene encodes CDR1 MGHRA and CDR2 YSYEKL. This CDR3 region has 15 residues. The CDR3 loop is CASSPGTSGREELFF. For the CDR3, the DNA is TGCGCCAGCAGCCCTGGGACTAGCGGGAGAGAGGAGCTGTTTTTT.

As concerns this clone: Other DNA sequences in the sample encode the same CDR3. The chain uses TRBV28 and TRBJ2-7, with 11 bases identical to TRBD2. Germline V CDR1 and CDR2: MDHEN, SYDVKM. V was clipped by 5 bases and J by 3 bases; unmatched bases: 6. The CDR3 is 15 residues long. CDR3 in amino acids: CASSPGTSGDYEQYF. The CDR3 DNA is TGTGCCAGCAGTCCGGGGACTAGCGGAGACTACGAGCAGTACTTC.

This clone came up once. The chain couples TRBV6-5 to TRBJ2-1, with TRBD1 matching over 9 bases. CDR3 size: 15 residues. Germline trimming cut 8 bases from V and 3 bases from J; bases unmatched to any gene: 8. Per germline, CDR1 MNHEY and CDR2 SVGAGI. CDR3 region: CASSTGTGYYNEQFF. In DNA form, the CDR3 reads TGTGCCAGCTCCACCGGGACAGGGTACTACAATGAGCAGTTCTTC.

The rearrangement joins TRBV10-3 to TRBJ1-6; 7 bases map to TRBD1. CDR3 length: 15 residues. The V segment lost 6 bases and the J segment 5 bases; nucleotides outside the gene matches: 7. Germline V gene sequence: CDR1 ENHRY, CDR2 SYGVKD. CDR3: CAISVQGKDNSPLHF. CDR3 sequence (DNA): TGTGCCATCAGCGTACAGGGGAAGGATAATTCACCCCTCCACTTT.

This rearrangement joins TRBV28 to TRBJ2-1; tentatively, D is TRBD2 (6 bases). Trimming removed 5 bases at V and 7 bases at J, with 15 bases between. Germline assignment: CDR1 MDHEN and CDR2 SYDVKM. CDR3 length: 14 residues. CDR3 in DNA: TGTGCCAGCAGTCGCCTAGCGTCCTTAAATGAGCAGTTCTTC. Its protein is CASSRLASLNEQFF.

The genes are TRBV19 and TRBJ2-7, with 10 bases aligning to TRBD1. Germline V gene data show CDR1 as LNHDA and CDR2 as SQIVND (reference sequence). With V trimmed by 7 bases and J by 2 bases, 8 bases remained unmatched. The CDR3 is 15 residues long. The CDR3, as DNA: TGTGCCAGTACCCTAGGGGGGACAGGGGCCTACGAGCAGTACTTC. It is translated as CASTLGGTGAYEQYF.

This sequence joins TRBV7-9 and TRBJ1-1, with TRBD1 as a possible D gene (5 bases). The CDR3 runs to 14 residues. CDR1 and CDR2 (germline): SEHNR, FQNEAQ (reference sequence). With 0 bases removed from V and 1 base from J, the gap between germline ends came to 6 bases. CDR3 region: CASSLAGENTEAFF. CDR3 DNA: TGTGCCAGCAGCTTAGCAGGGGAGAACACTGAAGCTTTCTTT.

CDR3 DNA: TGTGCCAGCCAAGGAGGTTTTGGTCGGAACCGGCAAGAGACCCAGTACTTC. It specifies CASQGGFGRNRQETQYF. The chain joins TRBV27 to TRBJ2-5; D perhaps matches TRBD2 (5 bases). There are 17 residues in the CDR3. Germline V CDR1 and CDR2: MNHEY, SMNVEV (reference sequence). Between the trimmed V and J ends, which lost 8 bases and 2 bases, there was a span of 24 bases.

V and J are TRBV25-1 and TRBJ2-3; D might be TRBD1 (6 bases). V gave up 6 bases and J gave up 3 bases, with 16 bases separating them. The CDR3 runs 15 residues. Germline loops: CDR1 MGHDK, CDR2 SYGVNS. Here the CDR3 reads CASSNRDTGTDTQYF. In nucleotides, the CDR3 is TGTGCCAGCAGCAACCGGGACACCGGGACAGATACGCAGTATTTT. Combining the CDR3 with reference TRBV25-1 and TRBJ2-3 gives the whole variable domain EADIYQTPRYLVIGTGKKITLECSQTMGHDKMYWYQQDPGMELHLIHYSYGVNSTEKGDLSSESTVSRIRTEHFPLTLESARPSHTSQYLCASSNRDTGTDTQYFGPGTRLTVL.

The table lists this clone with a count of one. The V gene is TRBV7-9, the J gene TRBJ1-6, with 7 bases aligning to TRBD1. The germline CDR1 and CDR2 sequences are SEHNR and FQNEAQ (reference sequence). V shed 1 base, J shed 0 bases, and the junction held 6 bases outside the gene matches. The CDR3 consists of 18 residues. CDR3 protein: CASSLEGQVGSYNSPLHF. CDR3 in DNA: TGTGCCAGCAGCTTAGAAGGACAGGTTGGCTCCTATAATTCACCCCTCCACTTT.

The genes are TRBV9 and TRBJ2-2; D gene unclear. The CDR3 has 16 residues. Looked up from germline, CDR1 is SGDLS and CDR2 is YYNGEE. Trimming took 0 bases from V and 0 from J, leaving 9 bases between them. CDR3 in amino acids: CASSVVEFANTGELFF. The CDR3 nucleotides read TGTGCCAGCAGCGTAGTCGAGTTCGCGAACACCGGGGAGCTGTTTTTT.

This chain uses TRBV10-3 with TRBJ2-2, with D tentatively TRBD1 (5 bases). V was shortened by 8 bases and J by 2 bases, with 15 bases between the two germline ends. The CDR3 has 15 amino acids. Per germline, CDR1 ENHRY and CDR2 SYGVKD. The CDR3 sequence: CAIGFFQGNTGELFF. CDR3 nucleotide sequence: TGTGCCATCGGTTTCTTCCAGGGTAACACCGGGGAGCTGTTTTTT.

The table lists this clone with a few counts. The chain combines TRBV19 with TRBJ1-2; 11 bases line up with TRBD1. Germline values: CDR1 LNHDA, CDR2 SQIVND (reference sequence). The CDR3 is 16 amino acids. V was pared by 5 bases and J by 4 bases, with 9 bases of the junction left unmatched. The CDR3 DNA reads as TGTGCCAGTAGTGCCACCGGGACAGGGGGGTTCTATGGCTACACCTTC. Translation gives CASSATGTGGFYGYTF.